This T cell receptor beta chain was sequenced in a study of HIV-infected patients and healthy controls. Findings and limits, study-wide: HIV-infected patients shared fewer CDR3 sequences between individuals than healthy controls. HLA types of the donors remained undetermined.

About this clonotype itself: Its antigen is undetermined.

Around 0.5 ug RNA was reverse transcribed with alpha and beta constant-region primers. Using multiplexing indices, alpha and beta chain libraries were generated apart by chain-specific third strand synthesis. Each molecule carried a 12-nucleotide identifier made of two joined random hexamers added before amplification. TCRdb redid the calling of the 5' RACE reads with MiXCR, one entry per CDR3 protein. The sample shows approximately 6,000 distinct CDR3 sequences, roughly 9.8% of them seen only once. CDR3 length equals 18 residues. V lost 7 bases and J lost 2; bases outside the gene matches: 14. No cell fractionation was done, so the repertoire covers all unsorted peripheral blood T cells. Exclusions covered tumors, febrile or AIDS-related illness, and hepatitis B or C coinfection.

V usage is TRBV12-3 or TRBV12-4 and J usage is TRBJ2-1; 10 bases align to TRBD2. Source: blood, taken before antiretroviral therapy. The sequence was collected from an adult with HIV infection. CDR3 in DNA: TGTGCCAGCATTCCTTTCAGAGCGGGAGGGATGCCCTACAATGAGCAGTTCTTC. Residues: CASIPFRAGGMPYNEQFF.